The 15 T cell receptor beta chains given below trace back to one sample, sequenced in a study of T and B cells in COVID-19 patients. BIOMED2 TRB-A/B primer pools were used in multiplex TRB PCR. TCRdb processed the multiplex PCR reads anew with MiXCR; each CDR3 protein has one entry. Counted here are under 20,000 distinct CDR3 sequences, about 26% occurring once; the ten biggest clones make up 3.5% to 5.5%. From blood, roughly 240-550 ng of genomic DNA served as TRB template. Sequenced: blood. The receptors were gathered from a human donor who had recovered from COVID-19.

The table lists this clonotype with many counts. CDR3 residues: CASSGFGQGNTEAFF. Written as DNA, the CDR3 is TGTGCCAGTAGTGGTTTCGGACAGGGAAACACTGAAGCTTTCTTT. J is TRBJ1-1 and V is TRBV19; 8 bases line up with TRBD1. Germline V gene lookup returns CDR1 LNHDA and CDR2 SQIVND (reference sequence). The CDR3 contains 15 residues. V was clipped by 5 bases and J by 2 bases; unmatched bases: 7.

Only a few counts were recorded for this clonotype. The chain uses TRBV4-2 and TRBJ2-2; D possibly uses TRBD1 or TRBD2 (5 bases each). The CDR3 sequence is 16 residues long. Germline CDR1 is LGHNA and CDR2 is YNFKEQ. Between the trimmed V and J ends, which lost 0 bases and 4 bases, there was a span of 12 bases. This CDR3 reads CASSQDLGVRTGELFF. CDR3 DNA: TGTGCCAGCAGCCAAGATTTGGGGGTTCGCACCGGGGAGCTGTTTTTT.

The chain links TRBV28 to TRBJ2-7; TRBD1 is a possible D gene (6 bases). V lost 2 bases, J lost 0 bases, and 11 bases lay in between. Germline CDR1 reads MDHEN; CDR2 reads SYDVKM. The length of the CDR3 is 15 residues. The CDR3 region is CASSLTTGNSYEQYF. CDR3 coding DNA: TGTGCCAGCAGTTTAACGACAGGAAACTCCTACGAGCAGTACTTC.

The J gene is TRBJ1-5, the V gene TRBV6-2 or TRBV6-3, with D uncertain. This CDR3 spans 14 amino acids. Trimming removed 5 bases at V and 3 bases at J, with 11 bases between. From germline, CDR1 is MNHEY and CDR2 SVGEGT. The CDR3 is CASSRGHINQPQHF. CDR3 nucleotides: TGTGCCAGCAGTCGCGGGCATATCAATCAGCCCCAGCATTTT.

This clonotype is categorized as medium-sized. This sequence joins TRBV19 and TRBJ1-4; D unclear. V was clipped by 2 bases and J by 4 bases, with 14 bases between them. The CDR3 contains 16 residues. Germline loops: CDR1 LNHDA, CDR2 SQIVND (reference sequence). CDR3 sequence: CASSILAGTINEKLFF. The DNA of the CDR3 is TGTGCCAGTAGTATATTGGCAGGTACCATTAATGAAAAACTGTTTTTT. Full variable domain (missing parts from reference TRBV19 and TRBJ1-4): DGGITQSPKYLFRKEGQNVTLSCEQNLNHDAMYWYRQDPGQGLRLIYYSQIVNDFQKGDIAEGYSVSREKKESFPLTVTSAQKNPTAFYLCASSILAGTINEKLFFGSGTQLSVL.

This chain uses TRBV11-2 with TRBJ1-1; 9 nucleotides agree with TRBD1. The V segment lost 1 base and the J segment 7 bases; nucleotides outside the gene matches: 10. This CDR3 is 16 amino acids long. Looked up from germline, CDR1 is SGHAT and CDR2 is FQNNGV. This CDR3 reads CASSLGSQGQGNEAFF. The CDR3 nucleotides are TGTGCCAGCAGCTTAGGATCCCAGGGACAGGGCAATGAAGCTTTCTTT.

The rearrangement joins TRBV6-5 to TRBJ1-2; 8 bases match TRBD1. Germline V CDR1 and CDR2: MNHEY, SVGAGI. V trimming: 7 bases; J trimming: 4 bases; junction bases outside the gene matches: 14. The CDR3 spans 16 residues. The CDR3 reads CASTHLLRQGPYGYTF. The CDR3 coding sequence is TGTGCCAGCACCCACCTCCTTCGACAGGGGCCCTATGGCTACACCTTC.

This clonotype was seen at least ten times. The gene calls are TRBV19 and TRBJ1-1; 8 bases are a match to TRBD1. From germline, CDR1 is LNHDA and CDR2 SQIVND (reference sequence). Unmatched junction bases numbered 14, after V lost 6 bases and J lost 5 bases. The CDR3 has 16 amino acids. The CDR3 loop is CASRGHRDRPLTEAFF. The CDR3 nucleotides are TGTGCCAGTAGGGGACACAGGGACAGGCCCTTAACTGAAGCTTTCTTT.

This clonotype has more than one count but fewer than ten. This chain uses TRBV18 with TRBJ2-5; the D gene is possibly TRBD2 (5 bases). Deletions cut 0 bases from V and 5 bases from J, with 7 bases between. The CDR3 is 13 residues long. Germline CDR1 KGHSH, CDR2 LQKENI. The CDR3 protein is CASSPPSVETQYF. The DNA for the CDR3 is TGTGCCAGCTCACCACCTAGCGTGGAGACCCAGTACTTC.

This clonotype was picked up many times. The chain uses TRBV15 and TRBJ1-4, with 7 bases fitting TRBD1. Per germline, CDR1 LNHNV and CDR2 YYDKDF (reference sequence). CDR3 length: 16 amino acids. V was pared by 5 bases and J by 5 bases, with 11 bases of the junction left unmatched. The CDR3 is CATSGERGGSNEKLFF. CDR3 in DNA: TGTGCCACCAGCGGGGAGAGAGGGGGCTCAAATGAAAAACTGTTTTTT.

The CDR3 loop is CASSPDVTGDQFF. DNA for the CDR3: TGTGCCAGCTCACCAGACGTGACAGGGGATCAGTTCTTC. The rearrangement uses TRBV18 and TRBJ2-1; 8 bases are shared with TRBD1. V lost 2 bases to trimming and J lost 13 bases; unmatched junction nucleotides: 7. This CDR3 region has 13 residues. Germline lookup yields CDR1 KGHSH and CDR2 LQKENI.

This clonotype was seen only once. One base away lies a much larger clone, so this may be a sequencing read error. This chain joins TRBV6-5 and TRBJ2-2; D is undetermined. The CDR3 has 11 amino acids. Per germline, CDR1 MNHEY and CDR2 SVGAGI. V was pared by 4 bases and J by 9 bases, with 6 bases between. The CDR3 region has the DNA TGTGCCAGCAGTTGGAGAAGGGAGCTGTTTTTT. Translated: CASSWRRELFF.

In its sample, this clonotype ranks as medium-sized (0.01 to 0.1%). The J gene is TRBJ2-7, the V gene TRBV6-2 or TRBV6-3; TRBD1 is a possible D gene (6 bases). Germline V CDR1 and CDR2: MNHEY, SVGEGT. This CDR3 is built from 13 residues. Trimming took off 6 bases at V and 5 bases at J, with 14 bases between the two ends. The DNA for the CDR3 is TGTGCCAGCAGCCCGACAGGTCCCCACGAGCAGTACTTC. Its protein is CASSPTGPHEQYF.

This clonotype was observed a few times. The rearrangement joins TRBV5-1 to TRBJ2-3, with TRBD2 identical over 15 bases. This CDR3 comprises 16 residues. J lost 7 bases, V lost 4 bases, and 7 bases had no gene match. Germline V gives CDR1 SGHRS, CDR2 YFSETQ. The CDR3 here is CASSAGTSGGSNTQYF. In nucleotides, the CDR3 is TGCGCCAGCAGCGCCGGGACTAGCGGGGGGAGTAATACGCAGTATTTT.

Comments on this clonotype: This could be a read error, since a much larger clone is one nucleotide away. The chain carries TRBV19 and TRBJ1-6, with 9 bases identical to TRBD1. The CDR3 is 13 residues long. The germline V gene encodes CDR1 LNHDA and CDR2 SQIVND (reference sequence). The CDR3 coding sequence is TGTGCCAGTACCGGACAGGGGAGTTCACACCTCCACTTT. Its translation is CASTGQGSSHLHF.